This section outlines one T cell receptor (beta chain) sequence together with its context. The CDR3 is 13 residues long. With V trimmed by 7 bases and J by 9 bases, 3 bases remained unmatched. In germline, CDR1 is MNHEY, CDR2 SVGAGI. The data are from a study of blood T cell repertoires in COVID-19. Study-level background: The analysed material was cDNA or gDNA that came from T cells, B-cell-depleted T cells, or PBMCs.

Under the authors' procedure: It was from reference gene primer amplification that nucleated cell counts were estimated. TCRdb's copy holds only in-frame clones and misses some; the assay was immunoSEQ multiplex PCR. Clone size and V and J calls were adopted from that table, with D and trimming inferred from the DNA. Counted here are over 70,000 clones, about nine tenths occurring once; the ten biggest clones make up 2% to 3%. V gene TRBV6-5 combines with J gene TRBJ2-1, with 13 bases lining up with TRBD2. The source of this sequence is a man in his fifties or sixties with COVID-19, enrolled during active disease. The sample consisted of peripheral blood. In DNA, the CDR3 is TGTGCCAGCACAAGACTAGCGGGAGGTGAGCAGTTCTTC. It is translated as CASTRLAGGEQFF.